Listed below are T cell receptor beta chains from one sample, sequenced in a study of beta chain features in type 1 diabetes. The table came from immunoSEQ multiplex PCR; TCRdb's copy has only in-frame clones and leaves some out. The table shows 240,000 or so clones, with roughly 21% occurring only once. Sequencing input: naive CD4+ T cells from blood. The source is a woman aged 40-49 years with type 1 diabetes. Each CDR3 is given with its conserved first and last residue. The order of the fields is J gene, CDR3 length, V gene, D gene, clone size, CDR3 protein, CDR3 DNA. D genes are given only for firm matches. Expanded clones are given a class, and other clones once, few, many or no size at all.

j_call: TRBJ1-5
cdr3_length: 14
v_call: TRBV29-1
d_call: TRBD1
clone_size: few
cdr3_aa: CSVGGTGNDQPQHF
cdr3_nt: TGCAGCGTTGGGGGGACAGGGAATGATCAGCCCCAGCATTTT

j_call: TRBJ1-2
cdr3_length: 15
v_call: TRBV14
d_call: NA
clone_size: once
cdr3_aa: CASSPEGDGPYGYTF
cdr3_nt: TGTGCCAGCAGTCCCGAGGGAGACGGACCCTATGGCTACACCTTC

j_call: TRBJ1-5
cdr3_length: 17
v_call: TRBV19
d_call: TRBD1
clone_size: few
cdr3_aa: CASSRMTGPSGNQPQHF
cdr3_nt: TGTGCCAGTAGTAGGATGACAGGGCCCTCCGGCAATCAGCCCCAGCATTTT

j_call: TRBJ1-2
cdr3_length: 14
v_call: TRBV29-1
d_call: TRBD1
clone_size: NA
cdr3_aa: CSVGDREFLKGYTF
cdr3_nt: TGCAGCGTTGGAGACAGGGAATTCCTGAAGGGCTACACCTTC

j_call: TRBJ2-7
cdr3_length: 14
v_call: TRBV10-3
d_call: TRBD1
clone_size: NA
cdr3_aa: CAISPDRTTYEQYF
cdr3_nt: TGTGCCATCAGCCCGGACAGGACCACCTACGAGCAGTACTTC

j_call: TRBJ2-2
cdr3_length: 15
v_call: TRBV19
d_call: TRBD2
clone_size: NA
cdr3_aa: CASRGWEGYTGELFF
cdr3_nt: TGTGCCAGTAGGGGTTGGGAGGGGTACACCGGGGAGCTGTTTTTT

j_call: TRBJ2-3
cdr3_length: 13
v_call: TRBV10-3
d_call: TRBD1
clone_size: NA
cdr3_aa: CAITRDRVGTQYF
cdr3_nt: TGTGCCATCACCCGGGACAGGGTGGGTACGCAGTATTTT

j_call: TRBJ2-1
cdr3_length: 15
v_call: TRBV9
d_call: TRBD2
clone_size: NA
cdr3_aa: CASSARLAGGNEQFF
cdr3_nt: TGTGCCAGCAGCGCTCGACTAGCGGGAGGCAATGAGCAGTTCTTC

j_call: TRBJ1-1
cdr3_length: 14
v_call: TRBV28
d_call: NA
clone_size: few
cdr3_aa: CASSFGQQNTEAFF
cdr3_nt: TGTGCCAGCAGTTTTGGGCAGCAGAACACTGAAGCTTTCTTT

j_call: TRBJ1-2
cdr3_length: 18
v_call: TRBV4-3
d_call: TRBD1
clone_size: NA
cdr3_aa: CASSQDRTGGFARLGYTF
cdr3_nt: TGCGCCAGCAGCCAAGATCGGACAGGGGGCTTCGCTCGCCTTGGCTACACCTTC

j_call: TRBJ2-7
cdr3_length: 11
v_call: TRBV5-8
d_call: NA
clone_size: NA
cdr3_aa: CASTLGGEQYF
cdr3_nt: TGTGCCAGCACCCTCGGGGGTGAGCAGTACTTC

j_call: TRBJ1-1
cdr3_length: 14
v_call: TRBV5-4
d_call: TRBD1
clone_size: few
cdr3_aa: CASSVDRANTEAFF
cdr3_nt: TGTGCCAGCAGCGTTGACAGGGCGAACACTGAAGCTTTCTTT

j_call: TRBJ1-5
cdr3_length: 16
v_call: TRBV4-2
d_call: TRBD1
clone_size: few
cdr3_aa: CASSQGSGGINQPQHF
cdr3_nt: TGTGCCAGCAGCCAAGGCTCAGGGGGTATCAATCAGCCCCAGCATTTT

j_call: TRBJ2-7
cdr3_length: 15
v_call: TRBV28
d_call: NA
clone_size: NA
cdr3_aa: CATTRLASPSYEQYF
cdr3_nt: TGTGCCACCACCAGGCTGGCCAGTCCCTCCTACGAGCAGTACTTC

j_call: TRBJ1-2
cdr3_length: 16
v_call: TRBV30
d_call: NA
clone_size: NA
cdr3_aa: CAWSEYSGGANYGYTF
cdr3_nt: TGTGCCTGGAGTGAGTACAGTGGAGGAGCTAACTATGGCTACACCTTC

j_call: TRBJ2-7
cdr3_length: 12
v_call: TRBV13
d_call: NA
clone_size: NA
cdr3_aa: CASSRLAYEQYF
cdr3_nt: TGTGCCAGCAGCCGTCTAGCCTACGAGCAGTACTTC

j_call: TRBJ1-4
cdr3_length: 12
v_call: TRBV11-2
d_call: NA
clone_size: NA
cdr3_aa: CASSFASEKLFF
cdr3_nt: TGTGCCAGCAGCTTTGCGAGCGAAAAACTGTTTTTT

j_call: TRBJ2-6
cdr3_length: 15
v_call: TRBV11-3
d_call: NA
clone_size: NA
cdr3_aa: CASSRDSSGANVLTF
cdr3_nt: TGTGCCAGCAGCCGAGACAGCTCTGGGGCCAACGTCCTGACTTTC

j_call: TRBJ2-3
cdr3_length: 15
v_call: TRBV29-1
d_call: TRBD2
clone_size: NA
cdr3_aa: CSVVQLAGDPDTQYF
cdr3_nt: TGCAGCGTTGTCCAACTAGCGGGAGACCCAGATACGCAGTATTTT

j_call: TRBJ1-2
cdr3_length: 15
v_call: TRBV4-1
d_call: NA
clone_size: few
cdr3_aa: CASSQETQRSYGYTF
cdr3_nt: TGCGCCAGCAGCCAAGAAACACAAAGAAGCTATGGCTACACCTTC

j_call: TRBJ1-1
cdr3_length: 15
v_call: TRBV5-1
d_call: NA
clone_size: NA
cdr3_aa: CASSLAVGRNTEAFF
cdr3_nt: TGCGCCAGCAGCTTGGCCGTGGGGAGGAACACTGAAGCTTTCTTT

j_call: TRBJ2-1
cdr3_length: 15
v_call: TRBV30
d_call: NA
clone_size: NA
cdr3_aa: CARSYGTSDNNEQFF
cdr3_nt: TGTGCCCGATCCTACGGGACATCCGATAACAATGAGCAGTTCTTC

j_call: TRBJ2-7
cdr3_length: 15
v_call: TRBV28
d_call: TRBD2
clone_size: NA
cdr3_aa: CATSSGDLSSYEQYF
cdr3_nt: TGTGCCACCTCAAGCGGGGACCTTAGCTCCTACGAGCAGTACTTC

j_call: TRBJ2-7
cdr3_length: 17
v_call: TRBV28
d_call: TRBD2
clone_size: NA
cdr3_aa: CASSLGGSGGPSYEQYF
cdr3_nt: TGTGCCAGCAGTTTGGGTGGTAGCGGGGGCCCATCCTACGAGCAGTACTTC

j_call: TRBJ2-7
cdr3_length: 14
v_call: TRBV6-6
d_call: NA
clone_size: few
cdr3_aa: CASSYQQGSYEQYF
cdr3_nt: TGTGCCAGCAGTTATCAACAGGGTTCCTACGAGCAGTACTTC

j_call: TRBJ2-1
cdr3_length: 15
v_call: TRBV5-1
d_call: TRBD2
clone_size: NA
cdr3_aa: CASRSGTTGYDEQFF
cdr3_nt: TGCGCCAGCAGATCCGGGACTACCGGTTATGATGAGCAGTTCTTC

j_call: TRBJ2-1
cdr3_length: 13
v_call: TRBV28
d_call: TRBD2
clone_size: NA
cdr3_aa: CASRVTSGLEQFF
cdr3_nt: TGTGCCAGCAGAGTGACTAGCGGGTTAGAGCAGTTCTTC

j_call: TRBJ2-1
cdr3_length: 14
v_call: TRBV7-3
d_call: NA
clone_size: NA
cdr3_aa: CASSFGGEYNEQFF
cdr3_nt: TGTGCCAGCAGCTTCGGGGGAGAGTACAATGAGCAGTTCTTC

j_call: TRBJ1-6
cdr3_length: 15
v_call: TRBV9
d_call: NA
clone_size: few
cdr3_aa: CASSVVSTRGSPLHF
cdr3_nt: TGTGCCAGCAGCGTAGTATCGACCCGGGGGTCACCCCTCCACTTT

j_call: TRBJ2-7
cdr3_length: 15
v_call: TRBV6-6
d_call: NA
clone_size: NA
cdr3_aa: CASSSRDIWSYEQYF
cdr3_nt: TGTGCCAGCAGTTCCCGGGACATTTGGAGCTACGAGCAGTACTTC

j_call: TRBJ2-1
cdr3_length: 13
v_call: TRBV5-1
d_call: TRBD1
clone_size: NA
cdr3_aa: CASSLGQGGEQFF
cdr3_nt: TGCGCCAGCAGCTTGGGACAGGGTGGTGAGCAGTTCTTC

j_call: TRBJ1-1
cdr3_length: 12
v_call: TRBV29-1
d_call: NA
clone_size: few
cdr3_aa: CSVENGRTEAFF
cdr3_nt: TGCAGCGTTGAAAACGGTAGAACTGAAGCTTTCTTT

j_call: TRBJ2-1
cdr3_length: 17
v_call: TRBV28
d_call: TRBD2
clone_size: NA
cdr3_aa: CASSRILAGGPYNEQFF
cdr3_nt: TGTGCCAGCAGCCGGATACTAGCGGGAGGACCCTACAATGAGCAGTTCTTC

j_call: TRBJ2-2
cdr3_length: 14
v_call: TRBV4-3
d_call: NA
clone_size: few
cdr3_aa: CASSQFDSTGELFF
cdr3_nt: TGCGCCAGCAGCCAATTTGACAGCACCGGGGAGCTGTTTTTT

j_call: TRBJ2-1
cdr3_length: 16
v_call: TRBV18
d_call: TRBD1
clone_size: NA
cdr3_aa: CASSPLGQGAYNEQFF
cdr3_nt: TGTGCCAGCTCCCCGCTGGGACAGGGGGCCTACAATGAGCAGTTCTTC

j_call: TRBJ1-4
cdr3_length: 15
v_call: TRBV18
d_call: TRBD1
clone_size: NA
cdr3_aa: CASSTGTGANEKLFF
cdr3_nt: TGTGCCAGCTCAACGGGGACAGGCGCAAATGAAAAACTGTTTTTT

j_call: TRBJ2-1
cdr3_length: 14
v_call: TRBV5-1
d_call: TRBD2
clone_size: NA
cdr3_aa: CASSLAGTYNEQFF
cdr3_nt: TGCGCCAGCAGCTTAGCGGGAACCTACAATGAGCAGTTCTTC

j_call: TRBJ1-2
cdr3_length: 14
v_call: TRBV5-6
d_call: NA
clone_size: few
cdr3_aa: CASSLAGGEAGYTF
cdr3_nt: TGTGCCAGCAGCTTGGCGGGGGGCGAGGCTGGCTACACCTTC

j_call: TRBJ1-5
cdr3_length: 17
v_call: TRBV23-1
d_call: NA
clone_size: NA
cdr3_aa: CASSQPQRKNSNQPQHF
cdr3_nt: TGCGCCAGCAGTCAGCCCCAGAGGAAGAATAGCAATCAGCCCCAGCATTTT

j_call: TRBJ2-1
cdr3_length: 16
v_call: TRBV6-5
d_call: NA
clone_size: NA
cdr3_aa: CASSSRDSSSYNEQFF
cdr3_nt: TGTGCCAGCAGTTCCCGGGACTCTAGCTCCTACAATGAGCAGTTCTTC

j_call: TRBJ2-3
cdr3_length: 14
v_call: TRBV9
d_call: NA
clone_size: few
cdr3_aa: CASSVASVANTQYF
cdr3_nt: TGTGCCAGCAGCGTAGCAAGTGTAGCAAATACGCAGTATTTT

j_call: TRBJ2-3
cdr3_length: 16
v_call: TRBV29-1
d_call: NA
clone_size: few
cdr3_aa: CSVIPDSDSRTDTQYF
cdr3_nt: TGCAGCGTCATTCCGGACTCGGACAGCCGCACAGATACGCAGTATTTT

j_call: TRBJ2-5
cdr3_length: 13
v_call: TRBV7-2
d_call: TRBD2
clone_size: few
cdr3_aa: CASSVGLQETQYF
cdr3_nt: TGTGCCAGCAGCGTGGGACTACAAGAGACCCAGTACTTC

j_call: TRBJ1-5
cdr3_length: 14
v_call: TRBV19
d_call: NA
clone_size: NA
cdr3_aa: CASRASGSGQPQHF
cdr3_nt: TGTGCCAGTAGGGCCTCAGGGTCCGGGCAGCCCCAGCATTTT

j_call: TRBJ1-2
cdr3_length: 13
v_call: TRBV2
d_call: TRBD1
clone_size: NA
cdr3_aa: CASSFRDRAGYTF
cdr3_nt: TGTGCCAGCAGTTTTAGGGACAGGGCTGGCTACACCTTC